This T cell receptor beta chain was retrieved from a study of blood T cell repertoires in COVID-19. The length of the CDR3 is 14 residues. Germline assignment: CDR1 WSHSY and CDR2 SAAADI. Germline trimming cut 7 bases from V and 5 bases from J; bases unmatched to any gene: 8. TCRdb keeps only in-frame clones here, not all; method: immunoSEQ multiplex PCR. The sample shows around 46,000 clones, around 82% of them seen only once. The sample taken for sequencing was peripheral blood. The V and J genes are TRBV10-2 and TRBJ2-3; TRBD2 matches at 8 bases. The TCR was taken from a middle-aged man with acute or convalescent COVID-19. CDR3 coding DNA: TGCGCCAGCAAGGGGACTAGTACAGTAGATACGCAGTATTTT. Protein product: CASKGTSTVDTQYF.